Each of the 27 T cell receptor beta chains below was sequenced from the same sample in a study of naive and memory T cell subsets. Two oligonucleotides, mixed equimolar, formed the beta constant-region primer covering TRBC1 and TRBC2. From the UMI-ligation and nested PCR reads, TCRdb called clonotypes with MiXCR, one entry per CDR3 protein. The sample contains about 90,000 distinct CDR3 sequences, roughly 7.3% of which appear only once. The sequencing input was central memory CD4+ T cells from blood. These receptors originate from a human donor in good health.

The chain recombines TRBV5-1 with TRBJ2-3; TRBD2 agrees at 11 bases. This CDR3 contains 17 residues. Germline V gene lookup returns CDR1 SGHRS and CDR2 YFSETQ. J gave up 0 bases and V 4 bases, and 7 bases lay outside the gene matches. Here the CDR3 reads CASSPGTSGPSTDTQYF. The DNA for the CDR3 is TGCGCCAGCAGCCCTGGGACTAGCGGCCCTAGCACAGATACGCAGTATTTT.

At least ten counts were recorded for this clonotype. This sequence joins TRBV29-1 and TRBJ1-1; D is perhaps TRBD1 (6 bases). Germline V gives CDR1 SQVTM, CDR2 ANQGSEA. This CDR3 is built from 17 residues. The V gene lost 4 bases and the J gene lost 3 bases, with 24 bases spanning the gap. The CDR3: CSVVRRGKQGTDTEAFF. Written as DNA, the CDR3 is TGCAGCGTTGTCCGTCGAGGGAAACAGGGAACGGACACTGAAGCTTTCTTT.

V and J are TRBV7-8 and TRBJ2-1; 12 positions agree with TRBD2. The CDR3 is 16 residues long. The trim removed 4 bases at V and 5 bases at J, leaving 6 bases unmatched. Germline V gives CDR1 SGHVS, CDR2 FQNEAQ. The CDR3 sequence is CASSYRLAGENNEQFF. The CDR3 DNA sequence: TGTGCCAGCAGCTACCGACTAGCGGGAGAAAACAATGAGCAGTTCTTC.

This clonotype was counted at least ten times. The chain links TRBV20-1 to TRBJ1-5, with D possibly TRBD1 on 6 matching bases. This CDR3 contains 15 residues. The ends were cut back, 6 bases at V and 2 bases at J, with 17 bases in the middle. In germline, CDR1 is DFQATT, CDR2 SNEGSKA (reference sequence). As DNA, the CDR3 is TGCAGTGCCTCAACCGGGACACCTGGCAATCAGCCCCAGCATTTT. Its protein product is CSASTGTPGNQPQHF.

This clonotype showed up many times. This sequence joins TRBV29-1 and TRBJ1-1; D remains ambiguous. V dropped 5 bases and J dropped 4 bases, with 11 bases sitting between them. CDR1 and CDR2 from the germline V gene are SQVTM and ANQGSEA. This CDR3 comprises 12 residues. The CDR3 protein is CSVLSESTEAFF. CDR3 sequence (DNA): TGCAGCGTTTTGTCGGAGAGCACTGAAGCTTTCTTT.

There are many counts of this clonotype. This rearrangement joins TRBV13 to TRBJ1-2, with 9 bases that match TRBD1. Germline CDR1 is PRHDT and CDR2 is FYEKMQ (reference sequence). Trimming at V came to 5 bases and at J to 1 base, leaving 8 bases not matched to a gene. The CDR3 extends over 16 amino acids. CDR3 sequence reads: CASSRNNRGHNYGYTF. The CDR3 region has the DNA TGTGCCAGCAGCCGAAATAACAGGGGGCATAACTATGGCTACACCTTC. Filled out from reference TRBV13 and TRBJ1-2, the complete variable domain reads AAGVIQSPRHLIKEKRETATLKCYPIPRHDTVYWYQQGPGQDPQFLISFYEKMQSDKGSIPDRFSAQQFSDYHSELNMSSLELGDSALYFCASSRNNRGHNYGYTFGSGTRLTVV.

This clonotype has at least ten counts. V and J are TRBV20-1 and TRBJ1-1; TRBD1 agrees at 8 bases. Germline V lookup: CDR1 DFQATT, CDR2 SNEGSKA (reference sequence). Trimming removed 5 bases from V and 6 bases from J; junction bases left unmatched: 5. The CDR3 loop spans 12 amino acids. This CDR3 is CSAHGQGPEAFF. In DNA, the CDR3 is TGCAGTGCTCACGGACAGGGCCCTGAAGCTTTCTTT.

The V call is TRBV28, the J call TRBJ2-6; D uncertain. V lost 10 bases and J lost 0, with 10 bases in between. Per germline, CDR1 MDHEN and CDR2 SYDVKM. This CDR3 comprises 14 residues. CDR3 loop: CATRARSGANVLTF. CDR3 sequence (DNA): TGTGCCACTCGCGCACGCTCTGGGGCCAACGTCCTGACTTTC. Filled out from reference TRBV28 and TRBJ2-6, the complete variable domain reads DVKVTQSSRYLVKRTGEKVFLECVQDMDHENMFWYRQDPGLGLRLIYFSYDVKMKEKGDIPEGYSVSREKKERFSLILESASTNQTSMYLCATRARSGANVLTFGAGSRLTVL.

The J gene is TRBJ2-5, the V gene TRBV5-1, with D possibly matching TRBD1 (5 bases). V was pared by 4 bases and J by 4 bases, with 14 bases between. The CDR3 runs to 14 residues. CDR1 and CDR2 from the germline V gene are SGHRS and YFSETQ. The CDR3 DNA reads TGCGCCAGCAGCCCGAGAATGGGGCGAGAGACCCAGTACTTC. The encoded protein is CASSPRMGRETQYF.

The V call is TRBV7-2, the J call TRBJ1-2; D gene unclear. Germline V CDR1 and CDR2: SGHTA, FQGNSA. V was trimmed by 7 bases and J by 4 bases, leaving 10 bases between them. This CDR3 is built from 12 residues. The CDR3 DNA is TGTGCCAGCACTGAATTCGGCTATGGCTACACCTTC. This encodes CASTEFGYGYTF. The whole variable domain, remainder taken from reference TRBV7-2 and TRBJ1-2, is GAGVSQSPSNKVTEKGKDVELRCDPISGHTALYWYRQSLGQGLEFLIYFQGNSAPDKSGLPSDRFSAERTGGSVSTLTIQRTQQEDSAVYLCASTEFGYGYTFGSGTRLTVV.

V is TRBV5-6 and J is TRBJ1-1, with D possibly matching TRBD1 (6 bases). CDR1 SGHDT and CDR2 YYEEEE come from the germline V gene. This CDR3 has 15 amino acids. V shed 1 base and J shed 3 bases, with 13 bases lying between them. Written as DNA, the CDR3 is TGTGCCAGCAGCTTGCGGGGGGCTAGTCACACTGAAGCTTTCTTT. Translating it yields CASSLRGASHTEAFF.

This clonotype has just a few counts. The DNA of the CDR3 is TGCAGTGCTAGAGAAACTGGACGGGTCTTGAACACTGAAGCTTTCTTT. Translation gives CSARETGRVLNTEAFF. This chain connects TRBV20-1 to TRBJ1-1; no firm D call. The germline V gene encodes CDR1 DFQATT and CDR2 SNEGSKA (reference sequence). The CDR3 length is 16 residues. Between the trimmed V and J ends, which lost 0 bases and 0 bases, there was a span of 14 bases.

DNA of the CDR3: TGCAGTGCTAGAGATACGGCGCTAGCCCTCCGCGATGAGCAGTTCTTC. This gives the protein CSARDTALALRDEQFF. The rearrangement joins TRBV20-1 to TRBJ2-1; possible D gene TRBD2, 5 bases. This CDR3 has 16 amino acids. CDR1 and CDR2 (germline): DFQATT, SNEGSKA (reference sequence). Trimming took 0 bases from V and 8 from J, leaving 20 bases between them.

This clonotype was recorded a few times. CDR3 protein: CASSRKTGALSGYTF. CDR3 coding DNA: TGTGCCAGCAGCCGGAAGACAGGGGCGTTATCTGGCTACACCTTC. The chain combines TRBV7-9 with TRBJ1-2, with TRBD1 matching 8 bases. Trimming at V came to 5 bases and at J to 7 bases, leaving 12 bases not matched to a gene. The germline gives CDR1 SEHNR, CDR2 FQNEAQ (reference sequence). The length of the CDR3 is 15 residues.

This clonotype came up many times. The rearrangement links TRBV27 to TRBJ1-2; 9 bases map to TRBD1. The V gene's germline CDR1 is MNHEY and CDR2 SMNVEV (reference sequence). V gave up 4 bases and J gave up 5 bases; unmatched junction bases: 11. CDR3 length: 16 amino acids. The CDR3 region is CASSSYGTGLRYGYTF. The CDR3 region has the DNA TGTGCCAGCAGTTCCTACGGGACAGGGTTACGTTATGGCTACACCTTC.

Ten or more counts support this clonotype. This sequence joins TRBV7-2 and TRBJ2-3; D possibly corresponds to TRBD2 (5 bases). V was pared by 0 bases and J by 7 bases, with 8 bases between. The CDR3 is 13 amino acids. The V gene's germline CDR1 is SGHTA and CDR2 FQGNSA. The DNA of the CDR3 is TGTGCCAGCAGCTTAGCGAGGGAGAATACGCAGTATTTT. It encodes CASSLARENTQYF.

Many counts were recorded for this clonotype. The chain combines TRBV20-1 with TRBJ1-4; D is unresolved. CDR1 and CDR2 (germline): DFQATT, SNEGSKA (reference sequence). The CDR3 sequence is 15 residues long. Deletions cut 5 bases from V and 0 bases from J, with 13 bases between. CDR3 protein: CSAVISGTTNEKLFF. DNA of the CDR3: TGCAGTGCTGTCATCTCGGGGACAACTAATGAAAAACTGTTTTTT.

This clonotype was observed at least ten times. The chain couples TRBV6-2 or TRBV6-3 to TRBJ1-6; 9 bases fit TRBD1. V gave up 4 bases and J gave up 9 bases; unmatched junction bases: 4. The CDR3 runs to 14 residues. Germline V lookup: CDR1 MNHEY, CDR2 SVGEGT. CDR3 loop: CASSWTGEGSPLHF. The CDR3 coding sequence is TGTGCCAGCAGTTGGACAGGGGAAGGTTCACCCCTCCACTTT.

The CDR3 DNA reads as TGCAGTGCTTCGGACTTTACCACACTTAAAAACATTCAGTACTTC. The encoded protein is CSASDFTTLKNIQYF. The V call is TRBV20-1, the J call TRBJ2-4, with D possibly matching TRBD2 (5 bases). This CDR3 has 15 amino acids. The ends were cut back, 5 bases at V and 4 bases at J, with 18 bases in the middle. Germline V gene lookup returns CDR1 DFQATT and CDR2 SNEGSKA (reference sequence).

This clonotype was counted ten times or more. The chain recombines TRBV6-2 or TRBV6-3 with TRBJ1-2; TRBD1 aligns across 7 bases. This CDR3 spans 15 amino acids. V lost 5 bases to trimming and J lost 4 bases; unmatched junction nucleotides: 10. In germline, CDR1 is MNHEY, CDR2 SVGEGT. The CDR3 sequence: CASSPGGGAPYGYTF. The CDR3 DNA reads as TGTGCCAGCAGTCCAGGAGGGGGCGCCCCCTATGGCTACACCTTC.

The chain links TRBV2 to TRBJ1-1; TRBD1 is a possible D gene (5 bases). The CDR3 consists of 12 residues. Trimming removed 6 bases from V and 8 bases from J, with 13 bases in between. Looked up from germline, CDR1 is SNHLY and CDR2 is FYNNEI. This CDR3 is CASRAPGREAFF. The CDR3 DNA is TGTGCCAGCAGAGCCCCGGGGCGAGAAGCTTTCTTT.

This clonotype was counted many times. The chain couples TRBV20-1 to TRBJ2-1, with TRBD2 matching over 7 bases. CDR3 size: 15 residues. J lost 5 bases, V lost 1 base, and 8 bases had no gene match. Germline lookup yields CDR1 DFQATT and CDR2 SNEGSKA (reference sequence). In nucleotides, the CDR3 is TGCAGTGCTAGAGTTCGGGAGGAGGGTCACAATGAGCAGTTCTTC. It is translated as CSARVREEGHNEQFF.

The chain has TRBV28 and TRBJ2-6; no clear D. V dropped 4 bases and J dropped 0 bases, with 13 bases sitting between them. The CDR3 extends over 17 amino acids. The V gene's germline CDR1 is MDHEN and CDR2 SYDVKM. In DNA form, the CDR3 reads TGTGCCAGCAGTTCGCCCGTCAGCCCCTCTGGGGCCAACGTCCTGACTTTC. Amino acid sequence: CASSSPVSPSGANVLTF.

This clonotype was counted ten times or more. The rearrangement joins TRBV10-1 to TRBJ1-2; D is unclear. The V end was cut by 9 bases, the J end by 9 bases, with 17 bases between. The CDR3 has 12 residues. Per germline, CDR1 WNHNN and CDR2 SYGVQD (reference sequence). The CDR3 nucleotides are TGCGCCAGTAACTACGGGCAGGATTGCTACACCTTC. This sequence encodes CASNYGQDCYTF.

In this sample, this clonotype turned up a few times. This chain uses TRBV4-2 with TRBJ2-7; no definite D call. V was pared by 1 base and J by 7 bases, with 11 bases between. The CDR3 has 13 amino acids. Germline CDR1 reads LGHNA; CDR2 reads YNFKEQ. The CDR3 DNA reads TGTGCCAGCAGCCAAGCGATCGGGCTAGAGCAGTACTTC. Translation: CASSQAIGLEQYF.

This clonotype was detected many times. The V call is TRBV12-3 or TRBV12-4, the J call TRBJ1-6, with 7 bases identical to TRBD1. The trim removed 4 bases at V and 7 bases at J, leaving 13 bases unmatched. The CDR3 is 17 residues long. The CDR3 is CASSYQKGGAGNSPLHF. In nucleotides, the CDR3 is TGTGCCAGCAGTTATCAGAAAGGGGGCGCGGGAAATTCACCCCTCCACTTT.

This clonotype has a handful of counts. This sequence joins TRBV20-1 and TRBJ2-1, with D hard to call. V gave up 6 bases and J gave up 0 bases, with 9 bases separating them. Germline CDR1 DFQATT, CDR2 SNEGSKA (reference sequence). The CDR3 is made up of 13 amino acids. CDR3 residues: CSAVSYSYNEQFF. The CDR3 DNA sequence: TGCAGTGCCGTTTCCTACTCCTACAATGAGCAGTTCTTC.